This passage covers 5 T cell receptor beta chains from one sample sequenced in a study of shared clonotypes between healthy human individuals. Measured with immunoSEQ multiplex PCR; TCRdb has only the in-frame clones, and not every one. The sample lists some 2.1 million clones; 95% were seen once. The material sequenced was naive CD4+ T cells sorted from blood. Subset meaning: CD45RA+ positively selected. The receptors come from a man aged 18 to 35 in good health.

The chain recombines TRBV6-1 with TRBJ2-5; tentatively, D is TRBD1 (5 bases). Trimming stripped 2 bases from V and 5 bases from J, with 9 bases between. The CDR3 is 13 amino acids. Germline-derived CDR1 and CDR2 are MNHNS and SASEGT. CDR3: CASSELRVETQYF. CDR3 DNA: TGTGCCAGCAGTGAACTCAGGGTCGAGACCCAGTACTTC.

The CDR3 here is CASSFGQGSSGNTIYF. The CDR3 DNA follows: TGTGCCAGCAGCTTTGGACAGGGTTCCTCTGGAAACACCATATATTTT. V usage is TRBV7-2 and J usage is TRBJ1-3, with 8 bases fitting TRBD1. The germline CDR1 and CDR2 sequences are SGHTA and FQGNSA. V gave up 3 bases and J gave up 0 bases; unmatched junction bases: 4. The CDR3 spans 16 residues.

This clone was seen once. The chain carries TRBV27 and TRBJ2-3; D perhaps matches TRBD2 (6 bases). The ends were cut back, 10 bases at V and 0 bases at J, with 11 bases in the middle. The CDR3 runs to 13 residues. In germline, CDR1 is MNHEY, CDR2 SMNVEV (reference sequence). The DNA of the CDR3 is TGTGCCATCAGGAGGGTTAGCACAGATACGCAGTATTTT. Translating it yields CAIRRVSTDTQYF.

This clone was found once. The chain couples TRBV5-1 to TRBJ2-3, with D hard to call. Germline values: CDR1 SGHRS, CDR2 YFSETQ. V was shortened by 0 bases and J by 2 bases, with 10 bases between the two germline ends. This CDR3 comprises 15 residues. CDR3 in amino acids: CASSLGTPATDTQYF. CDR3 nucleotides: TGCGCCAGCAGCTTGGGAACACCGGCCACAGATACGCAGTATTTT.

The chain employs TRBV10-3 and TRBJ1-1; D is unclear. V shed 11 bases and J shed 2 bases, with 9 bases lying between them. The germline CDR1 and CDR2 sequences are ENHRY and SYGVKD. This CDR3 contains 11 residues. The CDR3 DNA reads as TGTGCCGCCGGGAGCAACACTGAAGCTTTCTTT. Translated, it gives CAAGSNTEAFF.